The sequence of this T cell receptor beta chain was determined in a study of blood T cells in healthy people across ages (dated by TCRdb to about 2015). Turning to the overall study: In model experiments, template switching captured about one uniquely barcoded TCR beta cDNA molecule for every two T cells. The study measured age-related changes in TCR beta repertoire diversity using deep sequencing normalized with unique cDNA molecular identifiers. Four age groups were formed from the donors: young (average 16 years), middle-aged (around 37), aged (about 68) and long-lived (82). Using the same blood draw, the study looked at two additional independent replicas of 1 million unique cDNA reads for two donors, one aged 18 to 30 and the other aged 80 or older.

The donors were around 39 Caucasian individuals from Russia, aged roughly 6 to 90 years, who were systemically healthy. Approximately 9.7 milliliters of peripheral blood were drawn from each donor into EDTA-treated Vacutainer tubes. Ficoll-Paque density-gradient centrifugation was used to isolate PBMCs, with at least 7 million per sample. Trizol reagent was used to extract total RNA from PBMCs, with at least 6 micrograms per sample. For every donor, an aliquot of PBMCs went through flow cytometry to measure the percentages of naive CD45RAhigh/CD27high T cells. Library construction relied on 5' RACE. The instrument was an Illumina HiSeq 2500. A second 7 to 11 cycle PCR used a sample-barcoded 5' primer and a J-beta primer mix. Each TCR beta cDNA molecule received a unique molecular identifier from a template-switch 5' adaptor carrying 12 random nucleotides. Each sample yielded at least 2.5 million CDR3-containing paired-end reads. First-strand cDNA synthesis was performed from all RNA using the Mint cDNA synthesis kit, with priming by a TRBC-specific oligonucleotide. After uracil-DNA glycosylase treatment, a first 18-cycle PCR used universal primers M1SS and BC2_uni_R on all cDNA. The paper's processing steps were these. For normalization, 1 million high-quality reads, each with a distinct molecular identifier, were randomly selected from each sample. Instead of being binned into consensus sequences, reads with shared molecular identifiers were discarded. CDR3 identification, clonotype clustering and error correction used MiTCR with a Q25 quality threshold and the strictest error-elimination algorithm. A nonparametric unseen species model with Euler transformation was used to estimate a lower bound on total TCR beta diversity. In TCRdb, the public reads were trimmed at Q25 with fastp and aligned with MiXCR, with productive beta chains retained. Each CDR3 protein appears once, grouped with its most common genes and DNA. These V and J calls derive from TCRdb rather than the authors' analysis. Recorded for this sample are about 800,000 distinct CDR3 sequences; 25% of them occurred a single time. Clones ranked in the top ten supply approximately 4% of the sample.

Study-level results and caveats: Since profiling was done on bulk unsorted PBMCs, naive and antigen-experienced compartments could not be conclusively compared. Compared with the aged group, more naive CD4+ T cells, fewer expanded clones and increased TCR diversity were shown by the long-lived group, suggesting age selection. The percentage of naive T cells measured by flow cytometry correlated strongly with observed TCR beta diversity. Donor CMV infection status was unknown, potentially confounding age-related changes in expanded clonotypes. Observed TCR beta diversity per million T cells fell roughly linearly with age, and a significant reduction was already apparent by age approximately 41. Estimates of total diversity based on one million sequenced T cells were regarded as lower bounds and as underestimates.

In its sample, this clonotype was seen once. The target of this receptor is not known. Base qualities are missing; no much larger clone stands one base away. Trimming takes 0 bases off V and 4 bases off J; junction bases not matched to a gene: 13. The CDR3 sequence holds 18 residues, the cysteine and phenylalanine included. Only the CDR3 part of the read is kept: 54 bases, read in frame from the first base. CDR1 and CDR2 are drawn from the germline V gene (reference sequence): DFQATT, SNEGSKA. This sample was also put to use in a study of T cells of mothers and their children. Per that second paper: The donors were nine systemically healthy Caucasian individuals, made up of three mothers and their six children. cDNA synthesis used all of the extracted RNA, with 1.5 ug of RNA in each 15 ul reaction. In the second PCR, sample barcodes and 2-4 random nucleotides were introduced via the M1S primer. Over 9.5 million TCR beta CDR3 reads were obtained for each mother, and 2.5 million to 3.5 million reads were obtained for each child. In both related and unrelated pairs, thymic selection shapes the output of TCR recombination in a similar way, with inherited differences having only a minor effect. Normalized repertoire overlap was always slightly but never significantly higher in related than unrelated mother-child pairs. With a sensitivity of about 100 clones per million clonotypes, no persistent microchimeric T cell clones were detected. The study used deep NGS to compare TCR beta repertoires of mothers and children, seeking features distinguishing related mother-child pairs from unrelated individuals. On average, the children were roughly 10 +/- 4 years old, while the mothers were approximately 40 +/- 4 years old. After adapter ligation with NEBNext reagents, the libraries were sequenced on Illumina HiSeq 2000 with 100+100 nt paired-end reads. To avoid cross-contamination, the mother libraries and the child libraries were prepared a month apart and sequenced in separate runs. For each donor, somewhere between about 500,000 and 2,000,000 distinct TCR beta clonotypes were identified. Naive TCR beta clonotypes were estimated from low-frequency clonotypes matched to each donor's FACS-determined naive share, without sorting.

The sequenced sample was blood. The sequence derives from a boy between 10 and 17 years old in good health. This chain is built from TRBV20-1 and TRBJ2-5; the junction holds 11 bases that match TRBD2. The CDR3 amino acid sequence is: CSARDRDLAGGRGETQYF. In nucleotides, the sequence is TGCAGTGCTAGAGATAGGGACTTAGCGGGGGGGCGGGGAGAGACCCAGTACTTC.